This note documents a single TCR beta chain sequence. The antigen it recognizes is unknown. No base qualities exist here, and no much larger clone lies one base off it. The library came from the immunoSEQ multiplex PCR assay. For the multiplex PCR, a mixture combining 60 forward primers for TCR Vbeta segments and 13 reverse primers for TCR Jbeta segments was used. The CDR3 region of rearranged TCR beta genes was amplified from genomic DNA by a multiplex PCR assay. Amplified TCR beta libraries were sequenced as 87-base-pair reads on the Illumina HiSeq System. As for the authors' bioinformatics: A later analysis counted tens of millions of unique TCR beta chains across the 550 to 800 repertoires, and some 12 million of these chains were shared by at least two donors. Raw reads were error-corrected and collapsed into unique sequences by a nearest-neighbor algorithm in which closely related sequences were merged to remove PCR and sequencing errors. CDR3 sequences were aligned to IMGT reference sequences to assign V, D and J gene segments. For a sequence to be retained, a match of at least six nucleotides to both a V gene segment and a J gene segment was required. Rearrangements were called productive when the CDR3 lacked stop codons and stayed in frame with V and J; all others were non-productive. CDR3 was defined according to IMGT convention as the region running from the second conserved V-encoded cysteine to the conserved J-encoded phenylalanine. In an earlier analysis of just under 600 of the donors, sequences lacking an unambiguous match to a single V gene segment were excluded. An earlier analysis of a few hundred of the donors classified V segments as functional when productive rearrangements were above 56.7% and as segregating when the standard deviation between donors was above 5%. A statistical classification framework was built to diagnose cytomegalovirus status from the catalog of TCR beta chain sequences. V and J gene assignment, in a later analysis, came from comparing TCR nucleotide sequences with IMGT/GENE-DB human TR gene sequences. A later analysis assigned CDR3 sequences and most-parsimonious VDJ recombination scenarios with the TCRdist pipeline. In a later analysis, each TCR beta chain was defined by its CDR3 amino acid sequence together with its V-gene family, and reads lacking a unique V-gene family were excluded. To address suspected cross-contamination and a sequencing artifact, a later analysis removed several hundred highly shared, low-generation-probability nucleotide sequences. In a later analysis, a clonal expansion index for each public chain was calculated from normalized within-repertoire ranks of inferred template counts. In a later analysis, generation probabilities were computed using a VDJ recombination model fitted to out-of-frame rearrangements, and the results were checked against IGoR. In a later analysis, hypergeometric tests were used to score TCR-TCR, TCR-HLA and TCR-CMV co-occurrence, with a repertoire-size bias correction applied to TCR pairs. To estimate false discovery rates, a later analysis permuted the HLA or CMV assignments 20 times. In a later analysis, co-occurring TCRs were grouped using DBSCAN, and TCRdist sequence similarity was added for clustering within HLA-allele-positive subsets. Repertoires with fewer than 30,000 or more than 120,000 public chains, plus five repertoires with anomalous nucleotide sharing, were excluded from co-occurrence clustering. Sourced from immuneACCESS, this table was stored by TCRdb with only in-frame sequences that have V and J called. A share of the clones is absent; for the studies checked, an unresolved V gene accounts for under half, and the remainder has no known explanation. V and J calls and clone size are given by that table; D and trimming were obtained from the DNA. The sample table contains over 150,000 clones; only one count was recorded for less than 85% of them. Around 4.9% of the sample is held by the ten biggest clonotypes.

In total, fewer than 750 healthy bone marrow donors made up the cohort. At the time of sampling, all cohort members were nominally healthy, though unrecorded immune exposures were likely present. The donor was CMV seronegative and was included in the group of 352 seronegative cohort members. A peripheral blood sample was collected from each donor, and TCR beta sequencing was performed on peripheral blood mononuclear cells. Genomic DNA was extracted from the blood cell samples with the Qiagen DNeasy Blood Extraction Kit. The sample comes from a study of cytomegalovirus exposure and HLA in healthy donors (dated by TCRdb to the late 2010s). At the level of the whole study: In an earlier analysis of about 560 of the donors, 250 to 300 Gb of sequence data and approximately 120 million unique TCR beta sequences from about 179 million T cells were reported. An early release covering approximately 600 HLA-typed donors comprised approximately 290 gigabases of sequencing data and approximately 85 million unique TCR sequences. Among the roughly 400 genotyped donors, around 81% belonged to the genetic ancestry cluster associated with self-reported Caucasian donors. The study aimed to test whether cataloging public T cell receptors could reveal signatures of past pathogen exposure. Using immunosequencing, the study profiled T cell repertoires from fewer than 700 subjects and related those repertoires to cytomegalovirus serostatus. A separate validation cohort of roughly 130 different subjects was used in addition to the 666-subject first cohort. The study combined high-throughput TCR immunosequencing, statistical association of individual TCRs with disease status, and machine learning to predict cytomegalovirus infection status. To study patterns of TCR occurrence, a later analysis re-analyzed previously published TCR beta repertoires from 700 or so donors and added high-resolution HLA genotyping. Rather than drawing on any new phenotypic data, the later analysis identified candidate immune exposures from TCR beta sequences and the way those sequences occurred across donors. To decide whether each TCR beta V gene segment behaved as functional or pseudogenic, an earlier analysis of approximately 590 of the donors relied on high-throughput TCR beta sequencing. Alongside the repertoire data, information on donor age, sex, ethnicity and CMV serostatus was compiled. A later genetic analysis took genome-wide SNP genotypes for 398 of the 666 donors and used that subset as a discovery cohort. All discovery cohort repertoires had been generated using a single sequencing platform. HLA typing included class I and class II loci at four-digit resolution. Typing coverage differed by locus: A, B, C, DRB1 and DQB1 were typed in about 620-630 donors, DQA1 in about 550, DPA1 in nearly 610, and DPB1 in just under 490. Four or five DR-DQ haplotypes were handled as single units for association and clustering because linkage in the cohort was strong. Among over 350 genotyped donors of the cohort, an average of around 240,000 unique TCR beta nucleotide sequences were sequenced per donor, 15% to 20% of them non-productive. Overall study results and their limits: Most TCR sequences were seen in very few donors, while some public TCRs were found in many individuals. In a later analysis, TCR association rates were found to vary across HLA loci, with the most associated TCRs seen for DRB1 alleles and the fewest for HLA-C alleles. The classifier was reported to diagnose cytomegalovirus status with high specificity and sensitivity in both the original and validation cohorts. In a later genetic analysis, a missense DCLRE1C variant was associated with V-gene and J-gene trimming of TCR beta chains, and the association was replicated in an independent cohort. A further reported finding was that TCR beta sequences accurately predicted the HLA-A and HLA-B alleles for most subjects in the first cohort. The sequencing pipeline was judged likely to have produced a cluster of highly shared sequence variants as a technical artifact. In a later analysis, about 16,000 TCR beta sequences were associated with specific HLA alleles at a false discovery rate of 0.05. In a later analysis, HLA-associated TCR beta chains were found to be more clonally expanded and to have lower generation probabilities than equally common non-associated chains. Linkage disequilibrium might explain the correlated functional status among segregating V segments, but an unknown experimental factor could not be ruled out. A later analysis reported that several top co-occurrence clusters appeared linked to parvovirus B19, influenza, CMV and Epstein-Barr virus. When HLA alleles, especially DR and DQ, strongly co-occurred, TCR associations were difficult to assign to individual alleles. Because counts were too low, about 15 rarely observed V segments, including chromosome 9 orphons, were left out of the earlier analysis of some 600 of the donors. According to the authors, the approach could potentially be generalized to other disease states and immunological phenotypes. CMV serostatus was the only immune exposure information available for the cohort. Broadly in line with IMGT annotations, most TCR beta V segments showed up in productive rearrangements about 87% or about 30% of the time in an earlier analysis of roughly 590 of the donors. In vitro tests confirmed that a few of the cytomegalovirus-associated TCR beta chains recognize cytomegalovirus antigens. Some IMGT-functional V segments, including TRBV6-2 and TRBV6-3, could not be distinguished by the 87-base-pair reads and were therefore excluded. According to a later analysis, most CMV-associated TCR beta chains appeared to be HLA-restricted, and the HLA associations seemed to be driven largely by CMV exposure. Sequencing depth was assumed to be roughly uniform across donors in the presence/absence analyses, though that assumption may not hold. HLA typing was unavailable for some donors at each locus, so association tests used only the typed subset. In a later genetic analysis, fewer N-insertions in productive TCRs were reported among donors in an Asian-associated ancestry cluster than the approximately 710-donor mean. Only TCR beta chains were sequenced in this cohort, and the absence of alpha or paired-chain data limited detectable features. A total of fewer than 200 TCR beta chains were listed by the study as associated with cytomegalovirus.

There are 15 amino acids in the CDR3, from cysteine to phenylalanine inclusive. Only CDR3 DNA remains: 45 bases, in frame from the first base. From a lookup of the germline V gene, CDR1 and CDR2 are MNHNS and SASEGT. Germline trimming amounts to 7 bases on V and 0 bases on J, with 7 as the count of junction bases outside the gene matches. This TCR came from a young man in good health and CMV-seronegative. Sequencing was done on a sample of PBMCs. This receptor chain uses TRBV6-1 and TRBJ1-1, with 8 bases matching TRBD1. This receptor carries the CDR3 CASNSRGLMNTEAFF. The bases are TGTGCCAGCAACTCCAGGGGGCTCATGAACACTGAAGCTTTCTTT.